Below, 13 T cell receptor beta chains from the same sample are listed, as sequenced in a study of blood T cell repertoires in COVID-19. Using immunoSEQ multiplex PCR, the repertoire was profiled, and TCRdb retains in-frame clones only, with some absent. This sample has around 64,000 clones; over 70% occur once, and the top ten carry more than 4.5%. Material: peripheral blood. Receptors originate from a man aged 50 to 60 with active COVID-19.

The chain couples TRBV14 to TRBJ2-2, with 9 bases matching TRBD2. Germline assignment: CDR1 SGHDN and CDR2 FVKESK. This CDR3 has 16 residues. The junction had 10 bases not matched to a gene; V was cut back by 6 bases and J by 5 bases. Written as DNA, the CDR3 is TGTGCCAGCAGACATAGCGGGAGCGGGAGAACCGGGGAGCTGTTTTTT. Translating it yields CASRHSGSGRTGELFF.

The chain has TRBV3-1 (or the pseudogene TRBV3-2) and TRBJ1-1; 7 nucleotides agree with TRBD1. Per the germline V gene, CDR1 is LGHDT and CDR2 is YNNKEL (reference sequence). With V trimmed by 3 bases and J by 8 bases, 3 bases remained unmatched. The CDR3 has 12 amino acids. CDR3 in amino acids: CASSQGQQEAFF. CDR3 DNA sequence: TGTGCCAGCAGCCAGGGACAGCAAGAAGCTTTCTTT.

This clone is a singleton in its sample. This sequence joins TRBV9 and TRBJ2-7; 8 bases match TRBD1. The germline gives CDR1 SGDLS, CDR2 YYNGEE. CDR3 size: 16 residues. Trimming took 4 bases from V and 3 from J; bases not matched to a gene: 12. CDR3 coding DNA: TGTGCCAGCAGCCCCATACTCGGGACAGGAGTCTACGAGCAGTACTTC. Protein product: CASSPILGTGVYEQYF.

This sequence joins TRBV5-5 and TRBJ2-7; 8 bases fit TRBD1. The CDR3 runs to 15 residues. Per germline, CDR1 SGHKS and CDR2 YYEKEE (reference sequence). Unmatched junction bases numbered 7, after V lost 4 bases and J lost 1 base. The CDR3, as DNA: TGTGCCAGCAGCCATGGACAGGGAGGATCCTACGAGCAGTACTTC. Amino acids: CASSHGQGGSYEQYF.

The V gene is TRBV18, the J gene TRBJ1-3, with D possibly TRBD1 on 6 matching bases. Per germline, CDR1 KGHSH and CDR2 LQKENI. V was pared by 5 bases and J by 2 bases, with 13 bases between. The CDR3 contains 15 residues. CDR3 sequence (DNA): TGTGCCAGCTCAACTATGGACAGCCCTGGAAACACCATATATTTT. This gives the protein CASSTMDSPGNTIYF.

The chain joins TRBV9 to TRBJ2-7; 8 bases fit TRBD2. Looked up from germline, CDR1 is SGDLS and CDR2 is YYNGEE. The CDR3 is made up of 15 amino acids. Trimming at V came to 0 bases and at J to 4 bases, leaving 6 bases not matched to a gene. The CDR3 sequence is CASSVDPAGAYEQYF. Here the CDR3 DNA reads TGTGCCAGCAGCGTAGATCCAGCGGGAGCTTACGAGCAGTACTTC.

This sequence joins TRBV19 and TRBJ2-3, with 10 bases aligning to TRBD1. V was clipped by 3 bases and J by 4 bases; unmatched bases: 4. The CDR3 extends over 15 amino acids. Germline V gives CDR1 LNHDA, CDR2 SQIVND (reference sequence). In DNA form, the CDR3 reads TGTGCCAGTAGTATTCTGGGACAGGGGTCAGATACGCAGTATTTT. Amino acids: CASSILGQGSDTQYF.

This clone appeared a single time. V and J are TRBV7-9 and TRBJ2-1; TRBD2 matches at 7 bases. Germline values: CDR1 SEHNR, CDR2 FQNEAQ (reference sequence). V was clipped by 7 bases and J by 9 bases; unmatched bases: 12. CDR3 length: 14 residues. The CDR3 DNA is TGTGCCAGCACCAAAGTCGCGGGGGAGGGTGAGCAGTTCTTC. It translates to CASTKVAGEGEQFF.

This chain connects TRBV4-1 to TRBJ1-1; no clear D gene. Looked up from germline, CDR1 is MGHRA and CDR2 is YSYEKL. CDR3 length equals 15 residues. Trimming took 0 bases from V and 2 from J, leaving 10 bases between them. The CDR3 protein is CASSQDASLNTEAFF. CDR3 DNA sequence: TGCGCCAGCAGCCAAGACGCAAGCCTTAACACTGAAGCTTTCTTT.

This clone was detected only once. This sequence joins TRBV4-2 and TRBJ1-1; a weak D match, TRBD1 (5 bases). The CDR3 is 12 residues long. V shed 3 bases and J shed 10 bases, with 12 bases lying between them. The germline V gene has CDR1 LGHNA and CDR2 YNFKEQ. CDR3 in DNA: TGTGCCAGCAGCCACTTGGACAAAGTAGCTTTCTTT. Translating it yields CASSHLDKVAFF.

By share, this clone counts as medium-sized. The same CDR3 also results from other DNA sequences found in this sample. This sequence joins TRBV20-1 and TRBJ1-2; D unclear. Germline V gives CDR1 DFQATT, CDR2 SNEGSKA (reference sequence). The CDR3 is made up of 11 amino acids. Trimming left V 6 bases short and J 7 bases short, with 12 bases between. The CDR3 loop is CSASSASGYTF. The CDR3 region has the DNA TGCAGTGCCTCATCAGCTAGTGGCTACACCTTC.

V usage is TRBV5-1 and J usage is TRBJ2-3; TRBD2 aligns across 7 bases. The CDR3 contains 14 residues. The trim removed 7 bases at V and 6 bases at J, leaving 11 bases unmatched. Germline V gene sequence: CDR1 SGHRS, CDR2 YFSETQ. The chain's CDR3 is CASGLTGGSDTQYF. In nucleotides, the CDR3 is TGCGCCAGCGGACTGACGGGGGGATCGGATACGCAGTATTTT.

This clone was counted only a few times. This chain uses TRBV10-3 with TRBJ2-1, with D unclear. There are 9 residues in the CDR3. The V end was cut by 11 bases, the J end by 6 bases, with 5 bases between. Germline V CDR1 and CDR2: ENHRY, SYGVKD. The CDR3 sequence is CALRNEQFF. DNA for the CDR3: TGTGCCCTCCGCAATGAGCAGTTCTTC.